Listed below are T cell receptor beta chains from one sample, sequenced in a study of blood T cell repertoires in COVID-19. Generated by immunoSEQ multiplex PCR, the TCRdb table keeps only in-frame clones and is missing some. This table holds hundreds of thousands of clones, about 86% found once. The sequencing input was PBMCs or T cells enriched from blood (not recorded which). Receptors originate from a woman between 45 and 60 years old with acute COVID-19. The CDR3 runs from the conserved cysteine through the conserved F or W. D genes are given only for firm matches. Expanded clones are given a class, and other clones once, few, many or no size at all.

D gene: .
CDR3 length: 15
J gene: TRBJ2-1
clone size: .
V gene: TRBV29-1
CDR3 DNA: TGCAGCGTTTATGGGCATAAGAGCTCCTACAATGAGCAGTTCTTC
CDR3 protein: CSVYGHKSSYNEQFF

D gene: TRBD2
CDR3 length: 15
J gene: TRBJ2-1
clone size: once
V gene: TRBV6-4
CDR3 DNA: TGTGCCAGCAGTGACTCGACTAGCGGGAGTCATGAGCAGTTCTTC
CDR3 protein: CASSDSTSGSHEQFF

D gene: TRBD1
CDR3 length: 14
J gene: TRBJ1-2
clone size: once
V gene: TRBV5-6
CDR3 DNA: TGTGCCAGCAGCTTCACGGACAGGGTAGATGGCTACACCTTC
CDR3 protein: CASSFTDRVDGYTF

D gene: .
CDR3 length: 14
J gene: TRBJ1-6
clone size: .
V gene: TRBV28
CDR3 DNA: TGTGCCAGCAGTTCCCAGGGTTTTAATTCACCCCTCCACTTT
CDR3 protein: CASSSQGFNSPLHF

D gene: TRBD2
CDR3 length: 14
J gene: TRBJ2-3
clone size: .
V gene: TRBV28
CDR3 DNA: TGTGCTACAGGGGTAGCGGGAGTGACAGATACGCAGTATTTT
CDR3 protein: CATGVAGVTDTQYF

D gene: .
CDR3 length: 13
J gene: TRBJ2-3
clone size: .
V gene: TRBV5-1
CDR3 DNA: TGCGCCAGCAGCCAGGCTTACACAGATACGCAGTATTTT
CDR3 protein: CASSQAYTDTQYF

D gene: TRBD1
CDR3 length: 15
J gene: TRBJ1-1
clone size: once
V gene: TRBV29-1
CDR3 DNA: TGCAGCGTTGTAGGGGGGTGGAGGGGGCAAACTGAAGCTTTCTTT
CDR3 protein: CSVVGGWRGQTEAFF

D gene: .
CDR3 length: 12
J gene: TRBJ1-4
clone size: .
V gene: TRBV12-3/TRBV12-4
CDR3 DNA: TGTGCCAGCAGTTACTCTACTGAAAAACTGTTTTTT
CDR3 protein: CASSYSTEKLFF

D gene: .
CDR3 length: 15
J gene: TRBJ2-7
clone size: .
V gene: TRBV7-6
CDR3 DNA: TGTGCCAGCAGCGTCAACCAGGACACGGATTACGAGCAGTACTTC
CDR3 protein: CASSVNQDTDYEQYF

D gene: .
CDR3 length: 13
J gene: TRBJ2-2
clone size: .
V gene: TRBV12-3/TRBV12-4
CDR3 DNA: TGTGCCAGCAGCACGGACTATACCGGGGAGCTGTTTTTT
CDR3 protein: CASSTDYTGELFF

D gene: .
CDR3 length: 15
J gene: TRBJ1-4
clone size: .
V gene: TRBV7-8
CDR3 DNA: TGTGCCAGCAGCTTGAAGGGGCACGGTAATGAAAAACTGTTTTTT
CDR3 protein: CASSLKGHGNEKLFF

D gene: TRBD1
CDR3 length: 13
J gene: TRBJ1-5
clone size: .
V gene: TRBV6-5
CDR3 DNA: TGTGCCAGCCTACAGGGGAGCGGTCAGCCCCAGCATTTT
CDR3 protein: CASLQGSGQPQHF

D gene: .
CDR3 length: 15
J gene: TRBJ2-1
clone size: .
V gene: TRBV7-2
CDR3 DNA: TGTGCCAGCAGCTTATGGATGGGGAGCAACAATGAGCAGTTCTTC
CDR3 protein: CASSLWMGSNNEQFF

D gene: TRBD1
CDR3 length: 16
J gene: TRBJ1-4
clone size: .
V gene: TRBV27
CDR3 DNA: TGTGCCAGCAGTTGGCTGACAGGGGGCATCAATGAAAAACTGTTTTTT
CDR3 protein: CASSWLTGGINEKLFF

D gene: .
CDR3 length: 12
J gene: TRBJ1-2
clone size: .
V gene: TRBV14
CDR3 DNA: TGTGCCAGCAGCCAGTCCGGCTATGGCTACACCTTC
CDR3 protein: CASSQSGYGYTF

D gene: TRBD1
CDR3 length: 16
J gene: TRBJ2-4
clone size: .
V gene: TRBV7-9
CDR3 DNA: TGTGCCAGCAGCCCAGGGACAGTGGGAGCCAAAAACATTCAGTACTTC
CDR3 protein: CASSPGTVGAKNIQYF

D gene: .
CDR3 length: 15
J gene: TRBJ2-1
clone size: .
V gene: TRBV18
CDR3 DNA: TGTGCCAGCTCACCACGGGGGCTAGCCTCCGATGAGCAGTTCTTC
CDR3 protein: CASSPRGLASDEQFF

D gene: .
CDR3 length: 13
J gene: TRBJ1-2
clone size: few
V gene: TRBV30
CDR3 DNA: TGTGCCTGGAGTGTAGGGGGTTTAAATGGCTACACCTTC
CDR3 protein: CAWSVGGLNGYTF

D gene: TRBD1
CDR3 length: 15
J gene: TRBJ1-4
clone size: few
V gene: TRBV19
CDR3 DNA: TGTGCCAGTAGTATAAAAGGGGGCGCGGGTGAAAAACTGTTTTTT
CDR3 protein: CASSIKGGAGEKLFF

D gene: TRBD1
CDR3 length: 13
J gene: TRBJ2-7
clone size: .
V gene: TRBV28
CDR3 DNA: TGTGCCAGCAGCACAGGGGGCGTCTACGAGCAGTACTTC
CDR3 protein: CASSTGGVYEQYF

D gene: .
CDR3 length: 12
J gene: TRBJ1-1
clone size: .
V gene: TRBV18
CDR3 DNA: TGTGCCAGCTCACCTTTACAGGGCGAAGCTTTCTTT
CDR3 protein: CASSPLQGEAFF

D gene: TRBD2
CDR3 length: 14
J gene: TRBJ2-3
clone size: .
V gene: TRBV18
CDR3 DNA: TGTGCCAGCTCACTGACAGCGGGGCTGGATACGCAGTATTTT
CDR3 protein: CASSLTAGLDTQYF

D gene: .
CDR3 length: 16
J gene: TRBJ2-1
clone size: .
V gene: TRBV7-9
CDR3 DNA: TGTGCCAGCAGCTCCTTCCCGGAGAGCTCCTACAATGAGCAGTTCTTC
CDR3 protein: CASSSFPESSYNEQFF

D gene: TRBD2
CDR3 length: 16
J gene: TRBJ2-5
clone size: .
V gene: TRBV6-1
CDR3 DNA: TGTGCCAGCAGTGAGACTAGCGGGAGGGCCGGGGAGACCCAGTACTTC
CDR3 protein: CASSETSGRAGETQYF

D gene: TRBD2
CDR3 length: 13
J gene: TRBJ2-7
clone size: .
V gene: TRBV7-9
CDR3 DNA: TGTGCCAGCAGCCGGGGGGACTCTCTTGAGCAGTACTTC
CDR3 protein: CASSRGDSLEQYF

D gene: .
CDR3 length: 15
J gene: TRBJ2-1
clone size: .
V gene: TRBV6-2/TRBV6-3
CDR3 DNA: TGTGCCAGCAGCCCTCGTCCGGGTTCCTACAATGAGCAGTTCTTC
CDR3 protein: CASSPRPGSYNEQFF

D gene: TRBD2
CDR3 length: 15
J gene: TRBJ2-7
clone size: .
V gene: TRBV7-8
CDR3 DNA: TGTGCCAGCAGCTTATCGCGGGGGTTGACCTACGAGCAGTACTTC
CDR3 protein: CASSLSRGLTYEQYF

D gene: .
CDR3 length: 14
J gene: TRBJ1-1
clone size: .
V gene: TRBV24-1
CDR3 DNA: TGTGCCAGGGTTAGAGGGCGCTGGGGCACTGAAGCTTTCTTT
CDR3 protein: CARVRGRWGTEAFF

D gene: TRBD2
CDR3 length: 15
J gene: TRBJ2-1
clone size: .
V gene: TRBV6-5
CDR3 DNA: TGTGCCAGCAGCCGAGGCGGGAGTACCGTAAATGAGCAGTTCTTC
CDR3 protein: CASSRGGSTVNEQFF

D gene: .
CDR3 length: 14
J gene: TRBJ1-1
clone size: .
V gene: TRBV28
CDR3 DNA: TGTGCCAGCAGGTTTAGGCAGGGAGGTACTGAAGCTTTCTTT
CDR3 protein: CASRFRQGGTEAFF

D gene: .
CDR3 length: 13
J gene: TRBJ2-7
clone size: few
V gene: TRBV7-3
CDR3 DNA: TGTGCCAGCAGTTCATATGGGGGGGCCGAGCAGTACTTC
CDR3 protein: CASSSYGGAEQYF

D gene: TRBD1
CDR3 length: 15
J gene: TRBJ2-5
clone size: .
V gene: TRBV14
CDR3 DNA: TGTGCCAGCAGCCAAGATGGCAGGGGGCCAGAGACCCAGTACTTC
CDR3 protein: CASSQDGRGPETQYF

D gene: .
CDR3 length: 14
J gene: TRBJ1-2
clone size: .
V gene: TRBV5-1
CDR3 DNA: TGCGCCAGCAGCCTAATTGCGGGCGCGAGTGGCTACACCTTC
CDR3 protein: CASSLIAGASGYTF

D gene: .
CDR3 length: 13
J gene: TRBJ1-1
clone size: once
V gene: TRBV27
CDR3 DNA: TGTGCCAGCAGTTTGGGGGGGGCCACTGAAGCTTTCTTT
CDR3 protein: CASSLGGATEAFF

D gene: .
CDR3 length: 13
J gene: TRBJ2-1
clone size: .
V gene: TRBV18
CDR3 DNA: TGTGCCAGCCCAGGACTGAACCTCAATGAGCAGTTCTTC
CDR3 protein: CASPGLNLNEQFF

D gene: TRBD2
CDR3 length: 15
J gene: TRBJ2-3
clone size: .
V gene: TRBV5-1
CDR3 DNA: TGCGCCAGCAGCCATGGACTAGCTATCACAGATACGCAGTATTTT
CDR3 protein: CASSHGLAITDTQYF

D gene: .
CDR3 length: 13
J gene: TRBJ2-2
clone size: .
V gene: TRBV29-1
CDR3 DNA: TGCAGCGCTCAAGGAGGGAACACCGGGGAGCTGTTTTTT
CDR3 protein: CSAQGGNTGELFF

D gene: TRBD2
CDR3 length: 17
J gene: TRBJ2-3
clone size: .
V gene: TRBV24-1
CDR3 DNA: TGTGCCACCAGTCCCCCAAGACTAGCGGGGGTCACAGATACGCAGTATTTT
CDR3 protein: CATSPPRLAGVTDTQYF

D gene: .
CDR3 length: 14
J gene: TRBJ2-5
clone size: .
V gene: TRBV6-5
CDR3 DNA: TGTGCCAGCAGTTACGGCGGGAAACAAGAGACCCAGTACTTC
CDR3 protein: CASSYGGKQETQYF

D gene: .
CDR3 length: 11
J gene: TRBJ1-1
clone size: few
V gene: TRBV16
CDR3 DNA: TGTGCCAGCAGCCAACAGGTAGAAGCTTTCTTT
CDR3 protein: CASSQQVEAFF

D gene: .
CDR3 length: 14
J gene: TRBJ2-7
clone size: few
V gene: TRBV3-1/TRBV3-2
CDR3 DNA: TGTGCCAGCAGACTACAGGGAACCACCTACGAGCAGTACTTC
CDR3 protein: CASRLQGTTYEQYF

D gene: TRBD1
CDR3 length: 13
J gene: TRBJ2-7
clone size: .
V gene: TRBV10-3
CDR3 DNA: TGTGCCATCACCCAGGGGGCCTTCTACGAGCAGTACTTC
CDR3 protein: CAITQGAFYEQYF

D gene: .
CDR3 length: 13
J gene: TRBJ1-1
clone size: .
V gene: TRBV29-1
CDR3 DNA: TGCAGCGCCAATTACAGGGCGAGCGGTGAAGCTTTCTTT
CDR3 protein: CSANYRASGEAFF

D gene: TRBD2
CDR3 length: 17
J gene: TRBJ2-5
clone size: .
V gene: TRBV7-2
CDR3 DNA: TGTGCCAGCAGCTTAGGTGGGGCTAGCGGGGGGCAAGAGACCCAGTACTTC
CDR3 protein: CASSLGGASGGQETQYF

D gene: .
CDR3 length: 12
J gene: TRBJ2-1
clone size: .
V gene: TRBV29-1
CDR3 DNA: TGCAGCGTAAAGACAAGCTACAATGAGCAGTTCTTC
CDR3 protein: CSVKTSYNEQFF

D gene: .
CDR3 length: 15
J gene: TRBJ1-2
clone size: .
V gene: TRBV28
CDR3 DNA: TGTGCCAGCAGTTCTCACGGGGGGGCTGACTATGGCTACACCTTC
CDR3 protein: CASSSHGGADYGYTF

D gene: .
CDR3 length: 14
J gene: TRBJ1-3
clone size: once
V gene: TRBV27
CDR3 DNA: TGTGCCAGCAGTTTTAGACACTCTGGAAACACCATATATTTT
CDR3 protein: CASSFRHSGNTIYF

D gene: .
CDR3 length: 13
J gene: TRBJ2-2
clone size: .
V gene: TRBV12-3/TRBV12-4
CDR3 DNA: TGTGCCAGCAGTAGACTAGTTTCCGGGGAGCTGTTTTTT
CDR3 protein: CASSRLVSGELFF

D gene: .
CDR3 length: 12
J gene: TRBJ2-7
clone size: .
V gene: TRBV5-1
CDR3 DNA: TGCGCCAGCAGCGAGACAGGCTACGAGCAGTACTTC
CDR3 protein: CASSETGYEQYF

D gene: .
CDR3 length: 13
J gene: TRBJ1-1
clone size: .
V gene: TRBV13
CDR3 DNA: TGTGCCAGCAGCTTGGGGGGGAGCGCTGAAGCTTTCTTT
CDR3 protein: CASSLGGSAEAFF

D gene: TRBD1
CDR3 length: 15
J gene: TRBJ1-5
clone size: .
V gene: TRBV11-2
CDR3 DNA: TGTGCCAGCAGCAAGTCCGGACAGGTGGGGCAGCCCCAGCATTTT
CDR3 protein: CASSKSGQVGQPQHF

D gene: TRBD1
CDR3 length: 15
J gene: TRBJ1-2
clone size: .
V gene: TRBV12-5
CDR3 DNA: TGTGCTAGTGGGACTGACAGGGGGCGGGTTTTCGGCTACACCTTC
CDR3 protein: CASGTDRGRVFGYTF

D gene: .
CDR3 length: 16
J gene: TRBJ1-5
clone size: .
V gene: TRBV7-8
CDR3 DNA: TGTGCCAGCAGCTTAGGGTCCTCTAACCTCAATCAGCCCCAGCATTTT
CDR3 protein: CASSLGSSNLNQPQHF